One and the same sample provided the 9 T cell receptor beta chains below, sequenced in a study of blood T cell repertoires in COVID-19. TCRdb's table, derived via immunoSEQ multiplex PCR, lists solely in-frame clones and lacks some. The data hold about 160,000 clones, with 85% observed a single time. Sequencing was carried out using peripheral blood. The receptors were sampled from a human donor with acute or convalescent COVID-19. The donor label of this sample is uncertain.

This sequence joins TRBV5-8 and TRBJ1-2; 9 nucleotides agree with TRBD1. The CDR3 extends over 17 amino acids. The germline gives CDR1 SGHTS, CDR2 YDEGEE. J was trimmed by 4 bases and V by 3 bases; bases with no gene match: 13. CDR3 loop: CASSSAGWTGAFYGYTF. In nucleotides, the CDR3 is TGTGCCAGCAGCTCGGCCGGGTGGACAGGGGCTTTCTATGGCTACACCTTC. The full variable domain, in which reference TRBV5-8 and TRBJ1-2 provide the parts outside the CDR3, is EAGVTQSPTHLIKTRGQQATLRCSPISGHTSVYWYQQALGLGLQFLLWYDEGEERNRGNFPPRFSGRQFPNYSSELNVNALELEDSALYLCASSSAGWTGAFYGYTFGSGTRLTVV.

The chain uses TRBV2 and TRBJ2-7; 7 nucleotides agree with TRBD1. V lost 5 bases to trimming and J lost 2 bases; unmatched junction nucleotides: 6. The CDR3 has 14 amino acids. Looked up from germline, CDR1 is SNHLY and CDR2 is FYNNEI. This CDR3 is CASSRGGLTYEQYF. As DNA, the CDR3 is TGTGCCAGCAGTCGAGGGGGCTTGACCTACGAGCAGTACTTC.

CDR3 sequence reads: CASSATGPRTGELFF. The CDR3 DNA follows: TGTGCCAGCAGCGCGACAGGGCCCCGGACCGGGGAGCTGTTTTTT. The chain has TRBV9 and TRBJ2-2, with TRBD1 matching 7 bases. The CDR3 spans 15 residues. The V segment lost 3 bases and the J segment 5 bases; nucleotides outside the gene matches: 7. Germline V gene data show CDR1 as SGDLS and CDR2 as YYNGEE. The complete variable domain, with remaining parts taken from reference TRBV9 and TRBJ2-2, reads DSGVTQTPKHLITATGQRVTLRCSPRSGDLSVYWYQQSLDQGLQFLIQYYNGEERAKGNILERFSAQQFPDLHSELNLSSLELGDSALYFCASSATGPRTGELFFGEGSRLTVL.

The chain couples TRBV10-2 to TRBJ1-2; TRBD1 agrees at 7 bases. This CDR3 contains 13 residues. The germline CDR1 and CDR2 sequences are WSHSY and SAAADI. The J segment lost 12 bases and the V segment lost 2 bases, leaving 9 bases of the junction unmatched. The CDR3 nucleotides read TGCGCCAGCAGTGAGCGTGGAGAAGGGGGCCACACCTTC. Its protein is CASSERGEGGHTF.

The rearrangement links TRBV11-3 to TRBJ1-2; 8 bases fit TRBD1. Germline-derived CDR1 and CDR2 are SGHNT and YENEEA. There are 15 residues in the CDR3. After removal of 3 bases from V and 4 bases from J, the junction contained 7 bases not matched to a gene. CDR3 region: CASSLGPGQAYGYTF. CDR3 nucleotide sequence: TGTGCCAGCAGCTTGGGCCCGGGACAGGCCTATGGCTACACCTTC.

The genes are TRBV3-1 (or the pseudogene TRBV3-2) and TRBJ2-2; 14 nucleotides align to TRBD2. The germline V gene encodes CDR1 LGHDT and CDR2 YNNKEL (reference sequence). This CDR3 spans 18 amino acids. The trim removed 2 bases at V and 6 bases at J, leaving 8 bases unmatched. CDR3 in DNA: TGTGCCAGCAGCCAACCAGGGCGACTAGCGGGGGGGTCCGGGGAGCTGTTTTTT. Translating gives CASSQPGRLAGGSGELFF.

CDR3 residues: CASSSSAGFSYEQYF. The CDR3 nucleotides read TGTGCCAGCAGCTCCTCGGCGGGGTTCTCCTACGAGCAGTACTTC. This chain connects TRBV7-9 to TRBJ2-7, with a possible D match to TRBD2 (6 bases). Trimming removed 4 bases at V and 0 bases at J, with 13 bases between. CDR3 length: 15 residues. From germline, CDR1 is SEHNR and CDR2 FQNEAQ (reference sequence).

The DNA for the CDR3 is TGTGCCAGCTCACCGGCGGGGAGCAATCAGCCCCAGCATTTT. It specifies CASSPAGSNQPQHF. This chain uses TRBV18 with TRBJ1-5; no clear D. The germline V gene has CDR1 KGHSH and CDR2 LQKENI. CDR3 length: 14 amino acids. Trimming pared 3 bases from V and 1 base from J, leaving 7 bases between. Based on the CDR3 plus reference TRBV18 and TRBJ1-5, the full variable domain is NAGVMQNPRHLVRRRGQEARLRCSPMKGHSHVYWYRQLPEEGLKFMVYLQKENIIDESGMPKERFSAEFPKEGPSILRIQQVVRGDSAAYFCASSPAGSNQPQHFGDGTRLSIL.

The chain links TRBV2 to TRBJ1-2; 7 nucleotides line up with TRBD1. V was clipped by 6 bases and J by 3 bases; unmatched bases: 19. This CDR3 region has 18 residues. Germline V gene lookup returns CDR1 SNHLY and CDR2 FYNNEI. CDR3 loop: CASRQKQGKPTGDYGYTF. The DNA for the CDR3 is TGTGCCAGCAGACAGAAACAGGGGAAACCCACAGGGGACTATGGCTACACCTTC. Full variable domain (missing parts from reference TRBV2 and TRBJ1-2): EPEVTQTPSHQVTQMGQEVILRCVPISNHLYFYWYRQILGQKVEFLVSFYNNEISEKSEIFDDQFSVERPDGSNFTLKIRSTKLEDSAMYFCASRQKQGKPTGDYGYTFGSGTRLTVV.